Listed here are 6 T cell receptor beta chains from one sample, sequenced in a study of blood T cell repertoires in COVID-19 (dated by TCRdb to about 2020). The library was produced with the immunoSEQ multiplex PCR assay. The table comes from immuneACCESS by way of TCRdb, which keeps in-frame sequences with V and J called. Part of the clones is missing from these tables; in studies checked, under half for an unresolved V gene and the rest for unknown reasons. This sample lists tens of thousands of clones; about 87% were detected once. The ten largest clones capture roughly 6.1% of the sample. Sequenced input: peripheral blood. Receptor source: a woman aged 50 to 60 with acute or convalescent COVID-19.

The V call is TRBV5-4, the J call TRBJ2-5; the D gene is possibly TRBD1 (6 bases). CDR3 length: 15 amino acids. Trimming left V 4 bases short and J 0 bases short, with 13 bases between. Germline CDR1 and CDR2: SGHNT and YYREEE (reference sequence). CDR3 DNA sequence: TGTGCCAGCAGCGCAGTCGACAGGTACCAAGAGACCCAGTACTTC. As protein: CASSAVDRYQETQYF.

The chain combines TRBV2 with TRBJ1-4; TRBD1 might be the D (5 bases). Germline V gene lookup returns CDR1 SNHLY and CDR2 FYNNEI. The CDR3 is made up of 14 amino acids. Trimming cost V 7 bases and J 2 bases, with 11 bases left between them. The CDR3: CASIRQGTNEKLFF. The CDR3 DNA is TGTGCCAGCATTCGCCAGGGCACTAATGAAAAACTGTTTTTT.

V is TRBV5-6 and J is TRBJ2-7; 11 bases match TRBD2. This CDR3 comprises 14 residues. Germline V CDR1 and CDR2: SGHDT, YYEEEE. The V and J ends lost 1 base and 4 bases, in that order; junction bases with no gene match: 1. The CDR3 is CASSLTSGSYEQYF. The CDR3, as DNA: TGTGCCAGCAGCTTGACTAGCGGGAGTTACGAGCAGTACTTC.

The rearrangement links TRBV5-6 to TRBJ1-1; 7 bases are a match to TRBD1. The CDR3 runs to 13 residues. The germline gives CDR1 SGHDT, CDR2 YYEEEE. V lost 4 bases, J lost 6 bases, and 6 bases stayed unmatched. This CDR3 reads CASSLGTASEAFF. CDR3 coding DNA: TGTGCCAGCAGCCTAGGGACAGCTTCTGAAGCTTTCTTT.

The gene calls are TRBV29-1 and TRBJ2-5; 8 nucleotides align to TRBD1. This CDR3 contains 12 residues. V shed 7 bases and J 4 bases; nucleotides not matched to a gene: 5. CDR1 and CDR2 (germline): SQVTM, ANQGSEA. The CDR3 here is CSGRQGAETQYF. The CDR3 DNA sequence: TGCAGCGGCCGTCAGGGGGCAGAGACCCAGTACTTC.

The chain couples TRBV27 to TRBJ1-2; D unresolved. V lost 1 base, J lost 11 bases, and 20 bases lay in between. The CDR3 has 15 residues. Germline CDR1 and CDR2: MNHEY and SMNVEV (reference sequence). The CDR3 sequence: CASSLFGAGPRVYTF. CDR3 nucleotides: TGTGCCAGCAGTTTATTCGGCGCGGGCCCACGGGTTTACACCTTC.